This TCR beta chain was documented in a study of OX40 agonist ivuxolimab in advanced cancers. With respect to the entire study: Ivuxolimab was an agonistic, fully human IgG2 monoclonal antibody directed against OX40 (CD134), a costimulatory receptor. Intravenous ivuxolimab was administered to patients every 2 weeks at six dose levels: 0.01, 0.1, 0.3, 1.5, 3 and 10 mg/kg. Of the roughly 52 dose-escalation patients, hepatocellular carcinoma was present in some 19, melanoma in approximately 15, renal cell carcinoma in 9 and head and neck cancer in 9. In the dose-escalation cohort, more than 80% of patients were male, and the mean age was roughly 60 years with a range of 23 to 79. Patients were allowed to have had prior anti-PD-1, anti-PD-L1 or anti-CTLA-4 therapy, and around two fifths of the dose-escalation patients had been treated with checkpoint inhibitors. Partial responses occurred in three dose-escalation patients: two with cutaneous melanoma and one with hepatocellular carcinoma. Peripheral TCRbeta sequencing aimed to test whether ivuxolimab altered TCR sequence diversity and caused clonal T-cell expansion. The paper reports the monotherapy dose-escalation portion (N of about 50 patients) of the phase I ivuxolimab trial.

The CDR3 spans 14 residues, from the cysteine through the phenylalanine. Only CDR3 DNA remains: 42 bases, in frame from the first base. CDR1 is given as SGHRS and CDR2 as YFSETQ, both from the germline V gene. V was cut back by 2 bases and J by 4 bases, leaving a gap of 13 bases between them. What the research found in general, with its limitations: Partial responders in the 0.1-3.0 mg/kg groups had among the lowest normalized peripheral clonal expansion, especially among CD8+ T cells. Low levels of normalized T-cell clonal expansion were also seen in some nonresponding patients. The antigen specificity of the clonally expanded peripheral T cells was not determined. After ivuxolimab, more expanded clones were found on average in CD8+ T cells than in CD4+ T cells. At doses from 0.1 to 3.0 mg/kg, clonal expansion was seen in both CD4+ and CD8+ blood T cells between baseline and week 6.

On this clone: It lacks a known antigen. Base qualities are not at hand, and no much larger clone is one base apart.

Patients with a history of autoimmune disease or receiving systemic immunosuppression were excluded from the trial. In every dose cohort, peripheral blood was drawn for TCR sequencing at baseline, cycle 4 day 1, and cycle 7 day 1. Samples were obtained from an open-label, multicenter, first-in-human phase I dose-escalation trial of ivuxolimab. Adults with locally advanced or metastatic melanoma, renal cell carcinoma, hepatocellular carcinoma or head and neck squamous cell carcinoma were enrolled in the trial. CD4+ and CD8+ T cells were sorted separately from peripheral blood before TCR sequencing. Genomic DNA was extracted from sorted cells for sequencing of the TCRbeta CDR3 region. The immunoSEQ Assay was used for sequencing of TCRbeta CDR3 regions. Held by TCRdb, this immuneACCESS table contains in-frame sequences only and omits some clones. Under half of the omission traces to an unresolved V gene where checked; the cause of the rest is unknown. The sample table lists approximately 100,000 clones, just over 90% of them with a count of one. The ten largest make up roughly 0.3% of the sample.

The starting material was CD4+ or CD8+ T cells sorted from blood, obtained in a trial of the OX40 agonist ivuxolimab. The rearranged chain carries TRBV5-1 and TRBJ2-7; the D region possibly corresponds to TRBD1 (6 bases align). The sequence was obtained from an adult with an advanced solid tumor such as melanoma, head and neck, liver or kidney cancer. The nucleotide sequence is TGCGCCAGCAGCTTCCAGGGGATGGAGTACGAGCAGTACTTC. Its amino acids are CASSFQGMEYEQYF.